What follows are 24 T cell receptor beta chains derived from one specimen sequenced in a study of cytomegalovirus exposure and HLA in healthy donors. It was with 60 Vbeta and 13 Jbeta primers that the PCR ran. The data were produced by immunoSEQ multiplex PCR, yet TCRdb's version contains in-frame clones alone and is incomplete. The profile shows around 150,000 clones, approximately 82% of them singletons. The sequenced sample was PBMCs. Receptors were obtained from a man aged 25-45 years in good health and CMV-seropositive.

This clone was seen once. The identical CDR3 is also encoded by other nucleotide sequences in the sample. V usage is TRBV7-9 and J usage is TRBJ2-5; 7 nucleotides line up with TRBD2. CDR3 length equals 14 residues. Per germline, CDR1 SEHNR and CDR2 FQNEAQ (reference sequence). V gave up 1 base and J gave up 2 bases; unmatched junction bases: 1. The CDR3 spells CASSLGGGQETQYF. The CDR3 DNA is TGTGCCAGCAGCTTAGGGGGAGGGCAAGAGACCCAGTACTTC.

The chain combines TRBV5-1 with TRBJ2-7; 10 bases are shared with TRBD1. V was pared by 4 bases and J by 6 bases, with 10 bases of the junction left unmatched. Germline CDR1 is SGHRS and CDR2 is YFSETQ. The CDR3 has 15 residues. CDR3 DNA: TGCGCCAGCAGCCCACTTAGACAGGGGGCAGGCGAGCAGTACTTC. Translated: CASSPLRQGAGEQYF.

This chain connects TRBV11-3 to TRBJ1-1; tentatively, D is TRBD1 (6 bases). The ends were cut back, 5 bases at V and 8 bases at J, with 15 bases in the middle. Germline CDR1 and CDR2: SGHNT and YENEEA. The length of the CDR3 is 13 residues. This CDR3 is CASSVGTTTEAFF. The CDR3 nucleotides are TGTGCCAGCAGCGTCGGGACAACCACAGAAGCTTTCTTT.

This sequence joins TRBV28 and TRBJ2-5; 10 nucleotides align to TRBD1. The germline gives CDR1 MDHEN, CDR2 SYDVKM. This CDR3 is 16 amino acids long. V was pared by 6 bases and J by 4 bases, with 11 bases of the junction left unmatched. CDR3 loop: CASSPPLGQGRETQYF. CDR3 nucleotides: TGTGCCAGCAGCCCACCCCTGGGACAGGGGCGAGAGACCCAGTACTTC.

This clone was observed a single time. This sequence joins TRBV2 and TRBJ2-7; D is ambiguous. Trimming cost V 6 bases and J 3 bases, with 18 bases left between them. The CDR3 spans 15 residues. Germline assignment: CDR1 SNHLY and CDR2 FYNNEI. CDR3 in DNA: TGTGCCAGCAGACCCCAATCCAACCTAGGCTACGAGCAGTACTTC. Protein product: CASRPQSNLGYEQYF.

This clone appeared a few times. The rearrangement joins TRBV28 to TRBJ1-3; TRBD1 is a possible D gene (6 bases). V gave up 7 bases and J gave up 2 bases, with 12 bases separating them. Looked up from germline, CDR1 is MDHEN and CDR2 is SYDVKM. CDR3 length: 14 residues. CDR3 protein: CASNTGSPGNTIYF. DNA for the CDR3: TGTGCCAGCAACACAGGGTCTCCTGGAAACACCATATATTTT.

The chain links TRBV2 to TRBJ2-3; maybe TRBD1 (6 bases). From germline, CDR1 is SNHLY and CDR2 FYNNEI. This CDR3 region has 13 residues. Trimming shortened V by 3 bases and J by 4 bases, and 8 bases separated the two germline ends. The CDR3 bases are TGTGCCAGCAGTGACAAGGGGGCAGATACGCAGTATTTT. It encodes CASSDKGADTQYF.

V usage is TRBV6-5 and J usage is TRBJ1-2; D possibly corresponds to TRBD1 (5 bases). CDR1 and CDR2 (germline): MNHEY, SVGAGI. The ends were cut back, 4 bases at V and 4 bases at J, with 19 bases in the middle. The CDR3 is 16 residues long. The CDR3 nucleotides are TGTGCCAGCAGTTTCATCGACAGTGGCGGCGGCTATGGCTACACCTTC. Its translation: CASSFIDSGGGYGYTF.

The V gene is TRBV19, the J gene TRBJ1-4; D remains unclear. The CDR3 has 12 residues. The germline V gene encodes CDR1 LNHDA and CDR2 SQIVND (reference sequence). V was clipped by 11 bases and J by 0 bases, with 7 bases between them. In nucleotides, the CDR3 is TGTGCCTCGGGGTCAACTAATGAAAAACTGTTTTTT. Protein: CASGSTNEKLFF.

This clone occurred once. The rearrangement joins TRBV2 to TRBJ1-5, with TRBD1 identical over 10 bases. This CDR3 is built from 16 residues. J lost 0 bases, V lost 6 bases, and 5 bases had no gene match. Germline V CDR1 and CDR2: SNHLY, FYNNEI. The CDR3 loop is CASRRQGAPSNQPQHF. CDR3 sequence (DNA): TGTGCCAGCAGGCGACAGGGGGCGCCTAGCAATCAGCCCCAGCATTTT.

As concerns this clone: The same CDR3 can be traced to other DNA sequences in this sample. This chain connects TRBV11-3 to TRBJ2-2, with TRBD2 as a possible D gene (6 bases). Deletions cut 0 bases from V and 3 bases from J, with 11 bases between. Per germline, CDR1 SGHNT and CDR2 YENEEA. The CDR3 spans 16 residues. Here the CDR3 reads CASSLDGAGHTGELFF. The CDR3 nucleotides read TGTGCCAGCAGCTTAGATGGGGCGGGGCACACCGGGGAGCTGTTTTTT.

The genes are TRBV28 and TRBJ2-7, with D possibly TRBD1 on 6 matching bases. The CDR3 has 13 amino acids. Trimming took 6 bases from V and 2 from J, leaving 11 bases between them. The germline V gene encodes CDR1 MDHEN and CDR2 SYDVKM. CDR3 amino acids: CASSRPGAYEQYF. CDR3 nucleotides: TGTGCCAGCAGCCGACCAGGGGCCTACGAGCAGTACTTC.

This clone was observed a few times. This sequence joins TRBV2 and TRBJ2-7; D is unresolved. The V gene lost 6 bases and the J gene lost 3 bases, with 9 bases spanning the gap. CDR1 is SNHLY, CDR2 FYNNEI, per germline. The CDR3 consists of 12 residues. The DNA of the CDR3 is TGTGCCAGCAGCCCCACGGGCTACGAGCAGTACTTC. It encodes CASSPTGYEQYF.

The J gene is TRBJ2-2, the V gene TRBV2, with 8 bases fitting TRBD1. This CDR3 contains 18 residues. Germline CDR1 SNHLY, CDR2 FYNNEI. Germline trimming cut 4 bases from V and 1 base from J; bases unmatched to any gene: 11. The CDR3 DNA sequence: TGTGCCAGCAGTGTGCAAGTACCCGGGACAGGGAACACCGGGGAGCTGTTTTTT. Protein product: CASSVQVPGTGNTGELFF.

The table lists this clone with a few counts. This chain joins TRBV28 and TRBJ2-3; maybe TRBD1 (6 bases). The V gene's germline CDR1 is MDHEN and CDR2 SYDVKM. This CDR3 is built from 14 residues. V was cut by 7 bases and J by 4 bases, with 15 bases left in between. CDR3 region: CASIAAGVPDTQYF. CDR3 DNA: TGTGCCAGCATCGCGGCAGGGGTACCAGATACGCAGTATTTT.

The gene calls are TRBV7-3 and TRBJ2-7; 8 nucleotides line up with TRBD2. The CDR3 totals 16 residues. The germline gives CDR1 SGHTA, CDR2 FQGTGA. The ends lost 5 bases at V and 0 bases at J; junction bases unmatched: 9. This chain's CDR3 is CASSLQAGALSYEQYF. CDR3 nucleotides: TGTGCCAGCAGCCTCCAAGCGGGAGCCCTCTCCTACGAGCAGTACTTC.

This clone has a single count. The V gene is TRBV7-8, the J gene TRBJ2-5, with 10 positions matching TRBD1. Trimming took 3 bases from V and 14 from J; bases not matched to a gene: 9. The CDR3 spans 13 residues. Germline V CDR1 and CDR2: SGHVS, FQNEAQ. CDR3 residues: CASSLEMDRGLYF. In nucleotides, the CDR3 is TGTGCCAGCAGCTTGGAGATGGACAGGGGGTTATACTTC.

V is TRBV6-5 and J is TRBJ2-1, with 7 bases identical to TRBD2. The CDR3 spans 16 residues. V lost 2 bases, J lost 0 bases, and 4 bases stayed unmatched. Germline V gene sequence: CDR1 MNHEY, CDR2 SVGAGI. CDR3 DNA sequence: TGTGCCAGCAGTTACCGGCGGGGGAGCTCCTACAATGAGCAGTTCTTC. This translates into CASSYRRGSSYNEQFF.

This clone occurred once. The rearrangement links TRBV7-8 to TRBJ2-2; a possible D gene is TRBD2 (6 bases). The CDR3 consists of 16 residues. The germline V and J ends were trimmed by 1 base and 6 bases, with 15 bases remaining between them. Germline values: CDR1 SGHVS, CDR2 FQNEAQ. The chain's CDR3 is CASSLGGGDYPGELFF. The CDR3 DNA sequence: TGTGCCAGCAGCTTAGGCGGAGGGGATTATCCCGGGGAGCTGTTTTTT.

The chain joins TRBV6-1 to TRBJ1-2, with no clear D. Trimming removed 3 bases from V and 6 bases from J, with 17 bases in between. The germline V gene has CDR1 MNHNS and CDR2 SASEGT. The CDR3 length is 15 residues. CDR3 DNA sequence: TGTGCCAGCAGTGAGATGGTGTCGGAGGCTCATGGCTACACCTTC. Encoded protein: CASSEMVSEAHGYTF.

Written as DNA, the CDR3 is TGTGCCACCAGCAGAGAACCTAGCGGGGCCTACGAGCAGTACTTC. Translated, it gives CATSREPSGAYEQYF. This rearrangement joins TRBV15 to TRBJ2-7; 9 bases align to TRBD2. Germline CDR1 is LNHNV and CDR2 is YYDKDF (reference sequence). CDR3 length: 15 residues. The V and J ends lost 0 bases and 2 bases, in that order; junction bases with no gene match: 2.

The chain has TRBV19 and TRBJ1-5; maybe TRBD1 (5 bases). Germline V gene sequence: CDR1 LNHDA, CDR2 SQIVND (reference sequence). This CDR3 is built from 14 residues. V shed 6 bases and J shed 8 bases, with 17 bases lying between them. DNA of the CDR3: TGTGCCAGTAGCAGGGCGTACAGCTCTAAGCCCCAGCATTTT. Protein sequence: CASSRAYSSKPQHF.

The chain is built from TRBV27 and TRBJ1-1, with D unclear. V was clipped by 2 bases and J by 4 bases, with 11 bases between them. CDR1 and CDR2 from the germline V gene are MNHEY and SMNVEV (reference sequence). The CDR3 contains 14 residues. CDR3 nucleotide sequence: TGTGCCAGCAGTTTACGAGTCGAGGGCACTGAAGCTTTCTTT. Translating it yields CASSLRVEGTEAFF.

The genes are TRBV7-9 and TRBJ1-2; 7 bases are shared with TRBD1. J gave up 8 bases and V 5 bases, and 8 bases lay outside the gene matches. The CDR3 loop spans 13 amino acids. Germline V CDR1 and CDR2: SEHNR, FQNEAQ (reference sequence). The CDR3 is CASSASTGSGYTF. Written as DNA, the CDR3 is TGTGCCAGCAGCGCGTCGACAGGGTCCGGCTACACCTTC. The complete variable domain, with remaining parts taken from reference TRBV7-9 and TRBJ1-2, reads DTGVSQNPRHKITKRGQNVTFRCDPISEHNRLYWYRQTLGQGPEFLTYFQNEAQLEKSRLLSDRFSAERPKGSFSTLEIQRTEQGDSAMYLCASSASTGSGYTFGSGTRLTVV.